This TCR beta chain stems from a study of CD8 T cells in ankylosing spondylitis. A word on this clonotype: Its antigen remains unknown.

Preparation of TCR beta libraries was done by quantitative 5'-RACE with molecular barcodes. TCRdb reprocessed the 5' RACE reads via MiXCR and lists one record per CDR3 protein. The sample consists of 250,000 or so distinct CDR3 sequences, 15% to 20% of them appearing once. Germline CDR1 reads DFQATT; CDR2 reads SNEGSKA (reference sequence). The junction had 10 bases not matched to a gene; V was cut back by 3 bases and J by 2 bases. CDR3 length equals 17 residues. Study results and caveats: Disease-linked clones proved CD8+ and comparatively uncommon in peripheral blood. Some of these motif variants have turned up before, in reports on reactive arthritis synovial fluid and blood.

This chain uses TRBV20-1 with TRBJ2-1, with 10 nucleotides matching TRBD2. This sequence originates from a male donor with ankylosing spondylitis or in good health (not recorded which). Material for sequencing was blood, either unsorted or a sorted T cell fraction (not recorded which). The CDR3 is CSASRLAGEGAYNEQFF. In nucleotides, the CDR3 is TGCAGTGCTAGTCGGCTAGCGGGAGAGGGGGCCTACAATGAGCAGTTCTTC.